This TCR beta chain was observed in a study of Ad26.COV2.S vaccination and SARS-CoV-2 variants (dated by TCRdb to the early 2020s). Some background on the complete study: Vaccine-arm donors came from COV1001, a multicentre, randomized, double-blind, placebo-controlled phase I-IIa trial of Ad26.COV2.S in healthy adults. Dosing of Ad26.COV2.S was intramuscular, at either 5x10^10 or 1x10^11 viral particles, delivered as one shot or as two shots spaced 56 days apart. The specificity and breadth of SARS-CoV-2-reactive T cell receptors after Ad26.COV2.S vaccination were assessed by TCRbeta repertoire sequencing. The TCR-sequenced set comprised about 30 samples: about 19 Ad26.COV2.S vaccine recipients, 5 placebo recipients and 8 SARS-CoV-2 convalescent individuals. Trial participants were randomized into five groups of five, in which low-dose or high-dose Ad26.COV2.S was given once or twice, or placebo was given on both occasions. Throughout the experiments and outcome assessment, investigators stayed blinded to trial group allocation.

Overall results and qualifications from the work: The authors noted that total T cell responses may have been underestimated by the TCR breadth and depth analyses. Vaccine and placebo recipients had comparable non-spike TCR breadth, which fits with the vaccine containing only spike. The study was not powered for comparison of responses between vaccine doses or regimens. Higher spike-specific TCR breadth was observed in Ad26.COV2.S recipients than in placebo recipients (P = 0.0014). After vaccination, substantial breadth of spike-specific CD8+ and CD4+ T cell responses was reported.

The immunoSEQ Assay was used to sequence TCRbeta CDR3 regions. After extraction, genomic DNA underwent amplification by bias-controlled multiplex PCR, followed by high-throughput sequencing. The paper's processing steps were these. To quantify the absolute abundance of each unique TCRbeta CDR3 region, sequences were collapsed and filtered. T cell fraction was estimated by normalization of TCRbeta template counts to usable DNA, with usable DNA being measured through amplification of reference genes present in all nucleated cells. Repertoire TCRs were annotated as SARS-CoV-2-specific by exact matching of V gene, CDR3 amino acid sequence and J gene to a known reactive TCR set. The reference SARS-CoV-2 TCR set came from MIRA and was filtered for enrichment in COVID-19-positive ImmuneCODE repertoires, removing public or cross-reactive TCRs. Using the MIRA antigens, annotated TCRs were further analysed by specific ORF or by position within an ORF. Breadth was defined as the number of annotated unique rearrangements divided by the total number of unique productive rearrangements, and depth was defined as the summed frequency of the annotated unique rearrangements. Group comparisons of TCR breadth used two-sided Wilcoxon rank-sum tests. TCRdb re-hosts the immuneACCESS table, in-frame sequences only. Its copies lack some clones; in the studies checked, an unresolved V gene accounts for under half of them, and the cause for the rest is not known. V and J calls and clone size follow that table, whereas D and trimming were derived from the DNA. A total of some 350,000 clones appear in this sample, 80% to 90% of them only once. In total, the top ten clones hold roughly 3.5% of the sample.

What the treatment or condition label conveys for this sample: around 19 received Ad26.COV2.S at low or high dose, single or two shots; about 5 received placebo; per-sample allocation not given. For vaccine and placebo recipients, repertoires were sequenced using samples collected on day 63 after the first injection. In Cohort 1b, more than 20 adults aged 18-55 years were enrolled at a single site in Boston, USA, between 29 July and 7 August 2020. Ad26.COV2.S was a replication-incompetent adenovirus type 26 vector expressing a prefusion-stabilized SARS-CoV-2 spike protein from the original Wuhan strain. In regard to this clone: Its antigen specificity is not known. The record has no base qualities; no much larger clone is one base away.

This sequence was found in a person between 18 and 65 years old who received the Ad26.COV2.S COVID-19 vaccine or a placebo. Material: peripheral blood, obtained in a trial of Ad26.COV2.S vaccine versus placebo.

The DNA sequence reads TGTGCCAGCAGCCCTCTAGAAGGCTACGAGCAGTACTTC. Its translation reads: CASSPLEGYEQYF. The sequence joins TRBV5-6 to TRBJ2-7, with no confident D gene call. V is shortened by 4 bases, J by 3 bases, and the region joining them spans 11 bases. The germline V gene gives CDR1 as SGHDT and CDR2 as YYEEEE. There are 13 amino acids in the CDR3, from cysteine to phenylalanine inclusive. The CDR3 DNA has 39 bases and is translated from base 1.